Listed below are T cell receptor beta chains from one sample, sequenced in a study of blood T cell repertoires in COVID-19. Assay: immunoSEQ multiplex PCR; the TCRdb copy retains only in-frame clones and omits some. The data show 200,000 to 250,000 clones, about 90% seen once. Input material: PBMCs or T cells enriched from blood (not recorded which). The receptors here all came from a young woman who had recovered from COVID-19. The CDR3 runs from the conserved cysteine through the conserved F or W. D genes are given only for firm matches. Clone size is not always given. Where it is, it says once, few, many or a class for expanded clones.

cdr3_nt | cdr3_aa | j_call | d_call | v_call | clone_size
TGTGCCAGCACCTTAGCGGGGTTCCACAATGAGCAGTTCTTC | CASTLAGFHNEQFF | TRBJ2-1 | TRBD2 | TRBV2 | once
TGTGCCACCAGTGCCCTAGAAACTAGCGGGGGGGATTCCCCATCCTACGAGCAGTACTTC | CATSALETSGGDSPSYEQYF | TRBJ2-7 | TRBD2 | TRBV24-1 | NA
TGTGCCAGCAGCTTGGAGAGTAGCGGGAAGGAATACTTC | CASSLESSGKEYF | TRBJ2-7 | TRBD2 | TRBV5-4 | NA
TGCGCCAGCAGCCAAGTCGACACCTATGGCTACACCTTC | CASSQVDTYGYTF | TRBJ1-2 | NA | TRBV4-3 | NA
TGTGCCAGCAGCCCGGGGGTGAATCTCGGAGTGGGCTATGGCTACACCTTC | CASSPGVNLGVGYGYTF | TRBJ1-2 | NA | TRBV9 | NA
TGTGCCAGCAGCCAAGGGACTAGCGGGAGCGGAATCACAGATACGCAGTATTTT | CASSQGTSGSGITDTQYF | TRBJ2-3 | TRBD2 | TRBV3-1/TRBV3-2 | NA
TGCGCCAGCAGCCCGATTGTAGTGGACACCGGGGAGCTGTTTTTT | CASSPIVVDTGELFF | TRBJ2-2 | NA | TRBV5-1 | once
TGTGCCAGCGGGGGACTAGCGGCGAACACCGGGGAGCTGTTTTTT | CASGGLAANTGELFF | TRBJ2-2 | TRBD2 | TRBV28 | NA
TGTGCTAGTGGTTTGACAACCCTCAGGGGATCCTATGGCTACACCTTC | CASGLTTLRGSYGYTF | TRBJ1-2 | NA | TRBV12-5 | NA
TGCGCCAGCAGCTTGGGTAGCGGGGGGGTCACCATTAATGAGCAGTTCTTC | CASSLGSGGVTINEQFF | TRBJ2-1 | TRBD2 | TRBV5-1 | NA
TGTGCCAGCAGTCCCGGACAGAATAATTCACCCCTCCACTTT | CASSPGQNNSPLHF | TRBJ1-6 | NA | TRBV27 | NA
TGTGCCAGCAGAATTGAACAGGGTGACACTGAAGCTTTCTTT | CASRIEQGDTEAFF | TRBJ1-1 | NA | TRBV6-5 | NA
TGTGCCAGCAGCTTATCTCCAAGGAGCGAATGGGATAATTCACCCCTCCACTTT | CASSLSPRSEWDNSPLHF | TRBJ1-6 | NA | TRBV7-9 | NA
TGTGCCAGCAGCTTAGTGGTGGGAGGCCACACTGAAGCTTTCTTT | CASSLVVGGHTEAFF | TRBJ1-1 | NA | TRBV11-1 | NA
TGTGCCAGCAGTTTTAAAGATGATGATTTGACTCCGCAGTATTTT | CASSFKDDDLTPQYF | TRBJ2-3 | NA | TRBV28 | NA
TGTGCCAGCGCCCTTTCCAGGGCGCACCAGCCCCAGCATTTT | CASALSRAHQPQHF | TRBJ1-5 | NA | TRBV28 | NA
TGCGCCAGCAGCAGGGGAGGGCAAGAAGGCGTCCTGGAGCAGTACTTC | CASSRGGQEGVLEQYF | TRBJ2-7 | TRBD2 | TRBV5-1 | NA
TGTGCCAGCTCCCCGCGGACAGGGATGAATGAGCAGTTCTTC | CASSPRTGMNEQFF | TRBJ2-1 | TRBD1 | TRBV11-3 | NA
TGCGCCAGCAGCTCAACAGGTACCTATGGCTACACCTTC | CASSSTGTYGYTF | TRBJ1-2 | NA | TRBV5-1 | NA
TGTGCCACCAGCAGATCCACAGGGGCCCAGGGTGGAAACACCATATATTTT | CATSRSTGAQGGNTIYF | TRBJ1-3 | TRBD1 | TRBV15 | NA
TGCGCCAGCAGTTATCAGGTGAACACTGAAGCTTTCTTT | CASSYQVNTEAFF | TRBJ1-1 | NA | TRBV5-1 | once
TGTGCCATCAGTGAGTCGATGCGGACAGGGGGCTGGGCGAGCTACACCTTC | CAISESMRTGGWASYTF | TRBJ1-2 | TRBD1 | TRBV10-3 | NA
TGTGCCAGCAGCCGCCACCTATACGAGCAGTACTTC | CASSRHLYEQYF | TRBJ2-7 | NA | TRBV12-3/TRBV12-4 | few
TGTGCCAGCAGCTCCGGACAGGGGCAAACGTACTCTGGAAACACCATATATTTT | CASSSGQGQTYSGNTIYF | TRBJ1-3 | TRBD1 | TRBV13 | NA
TGTGCCAGCAGCGCCCAACGGGATCCACAGGGTGGTTTTGTCTATGGCTACACCTTC | CASSAQRDPQGGFVYGYTF | TRBJ1-2 | NA | TRBV9 | NA
TGTGCCAGCTTGGGACAGGGGAACACCGGGGAGCTGTTTTTT | CASLGQGNTGELFF | TRBJ2-2 | TRBD1 | TRBV28 | few
TGCGCCAGCAGCCAAGAATTCCGGGGGGACACTGAAGCTTTCTTT | CASSQEFRGDTEAFF | TRBJ1-1 | NA | TRBV4-1 | NA
TGCAGCGTTGAAGACCACCAGTATGGCTACACCTTC | CSVEDHQYGYTF | TRBJ1-2 | NA | TRBV29-1 | once
TGTGCCAGCAGCCCCACGTGGGCGGCTTTCTTT | CASSPTWAAFF | TRBJ1-1 | NA | TRBV3-1/TRBV3-2 | NA
TGTGCCAGCAGTTACTCATCGGACAGGGATACTGAAGCTTTCTTT | CASSYSSDRDTEAFF | TRBJ1-1 | TRBD1 | TRBV6-2/TRBV6-3 | once
TGTGCCAGCAGCAAATATGTCTCCTCGGGGACAGATACGCAGTATTTT | CASSKYVSSGTDTQYF | TRBJ2-3 | NA | TRBV21-1 | NA
TGCAGCGTTGTGGACAGTAGCACTGAAGCTTTCTTT | CSVVDSSTEAFF | TRBJ1-1 | NA | TRBV29-1 | NA
TGTGCCAGCAGCCAAGAGCTAGGAGCCCAAGAGACCCAGTACTTC | CASSQELGAQETQYF | TRBJ2-5 | NA | TRBV4-2 | many
TGTGCCAGCAGCTCTCAAAGGGGAGGGGATACGCAGTATTTT | CASSSQRGGDTQYF | TRBJ2-3 | TRBD2 | TRBV11-3 | once
TGTGCCAGCAGTGACAGGTTAGGGAACACTGAAGCTTTCTTT | CASSDRLGNTEAFF | TRBJ1-1 | NA | TRBV5-4 | NA
TGTGCCAGCAGTTATAGCGGGGGGGGCGTGCAGTACTTC | CASSYSGGGVQYF | TRBJ2-7 | TRBD2 | TRBV6-2/TRBV6-3 | NA
TGTGCCAGCAGCCCGGGGACTAGCGGGGGTGGTACGCAGTATTTT | CASSPGTSGGGTQYF | TRBJ2-3 | TRBD2 | TRBV7-3 | NA
TGTGCCAGCAGTGCAACTAGCGTCGCGAGAAACAATGAGCAGTTCTTC | CASSATSVARNNEQFF | TRBJ2-1 | TRBD2 | TRBV2 | NA
TGTGCCAGCAGCTTAGGGTGGCTAGCGGGCGAGCAGTACTTC | CASSLGWLAGEQYF | TRBJ2-7 | TRBD2 | TRBV7-2 | NA
TGTGCCAGCTCACCACCGGGAGGAACCAATTCACCCCTCCACTTT | CASSPPGGTNSPLHF | TRBJ1-6 | NA | TRBV18 | NA
TGTGCCAGCTCACCCTGGGACAGAACCACAGATACGCAGTATTTT | CASSPWDRTTDTQYF | TRBJ2-3 | TRBD1 | TRBV18 | NA
TGTGCCAGCAGCCCGACAGGGCTCGGGGGCAATCAGCCCCAGCATTTT | CASSPTGLGGNQPQHF | TRBJ1-5 | TRBD1 | TRBV7-8 | NA
TGTGCCAGCAGCTTGAGGAGAGGCGAGCAGTACTTC | CASSLRRGEQYF | TRBJ2-7 | NA | TRBV7-9 | NA
TGTGCCAGCGGAGGAGCGGGAGGGCCGTACAATGAGCAGTTCTTC | CASGGAGGPYNEQFF | TRBJ2-1 | TRBD2 | TRBV5-4 | NA
TGCAGCGTTGGCGGGACAGGGGGGGGCACAGATACGCAGTATTTT | CSVGGTGGGTDTQYF | TRBJ2-3 | TRBD1 | TRBV29-1 | few
TGTGCCAGCAGTTTAGACAGGGGGCAGCCCCAGCATTTT | CASSLDRGQPQHF | TRBJ1-5 | TRBD1 | TRBV12-3/TRBV12-4 | NA
TGTGCCAGTAGCCCCCTCCAGGGCGGGGGCAACACTGAAGCTTTCTTT | CASSPLQGGGNTEAFF | TRBJ1-1 | NA | TRBV19 | once
TGTGCCATCAGTGAGTCGAAAGTCGGGGGCGCACAGGGGCACGAGCAGTACTTC | CAISESKVGGAQGHEQYF | TRBJ2-7 | NA | TRBV10-3 | NA
TGCGCCAGCAGCTACAACCGAGGATTGAACACTGAAGCTTTCTTT | CASSYNRGLNTEAFF | TRBJ1-1 | NA | TRBV5-1 | NA
TGCAGCGCTTCCCGGGAGGGCCCTTCCTCGCAGCAGTACTTC | CSASREGPSSQQYF | TRBJ2-7 | TRBD2 | TRBV29-1 | few
TGTGCCAGCTCACCACCGCGGTCTAGCGGGAGTTCCTACAATGAGCAGTTCTTC | CASSPPRSSGSSYNEQFF | TRBJ2-1 | TRBD2 | TRBV18 | NA
TGCAGTGCTAGTAACGGGAGGGGGACAGATACGCAGTATTTT | CSASNGRGTDTQYF | TRBJ2-3 | TRBD2 | TRBV20-1 | NA
TGTGCCAGCAGTAAAGAGGAACAGGCGAACACTGAAGCTTTCTTT | CASSKEEQANTEAFF | TRBJ1-1 | NA | TRBV2 | NA
TGTGCCAGCAGCCCAGGGGCGAACACTGAAGCTTTCTTT | CASSPGANTEAFF | TRBJ1-1 | NA | TRBV7-6 | NA